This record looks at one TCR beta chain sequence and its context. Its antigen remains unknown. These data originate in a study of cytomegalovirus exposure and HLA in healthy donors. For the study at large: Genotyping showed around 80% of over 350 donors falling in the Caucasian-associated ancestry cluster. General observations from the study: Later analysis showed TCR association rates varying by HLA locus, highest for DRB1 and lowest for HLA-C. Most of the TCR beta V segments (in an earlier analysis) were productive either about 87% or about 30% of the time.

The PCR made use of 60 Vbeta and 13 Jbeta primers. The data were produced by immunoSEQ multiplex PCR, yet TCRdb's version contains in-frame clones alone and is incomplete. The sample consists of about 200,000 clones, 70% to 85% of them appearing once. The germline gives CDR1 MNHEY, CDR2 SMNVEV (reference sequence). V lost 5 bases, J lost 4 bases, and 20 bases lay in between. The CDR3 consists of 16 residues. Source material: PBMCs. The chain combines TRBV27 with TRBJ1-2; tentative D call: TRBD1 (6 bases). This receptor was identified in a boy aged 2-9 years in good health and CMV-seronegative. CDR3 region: CASSRLTGNMLYGYTF. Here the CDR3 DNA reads TGTGCCAGCAGTCGCCTAACAGGGAACATGCTCTATGGCTACACCTTC.